The sequence of this T cell receptor beta chain was determined in a study of shared T cell receptors in the human thymus. Here immunoSEQ multiplex PCR was the method, and the copy in TCRdb shows in-frame clones only, minus some. Among 700,000 to 750,000 clones listed, roughly 88% were seen once. CDR1 is KGHSH and CDR2 is LQKENI in the germline V gene. V dropped 2 bases and J dropped 7; count of bases not matched to a gene: 3. The CDR3 has 13 residues. These records were also assigned to another study, of human thymus T cells. That paper notes: Corrective heart surgery yielded the resections from which the thymus tissue came. In thymic and blood repertoires alike, V and J usage looked biased. Related studies noted strongly shared thymic repertoires across unrelated people.

The chain joins TRBV18 to TRBJ1-1; 8 bases align to TRBD1. The TCR comes from a girl under three years old with a congenital heart defect. The specimen sequenced was thymocytes. CDR3 DNA: TGTGCCAGCTCACCAGGCGGGACAGGTGAAGCTTTCTTT. Protein sequence: CASSPGGTGEAFF.